Below, 14 T cell receptor beta chains from the same sample are listed, as sequenced in a study of identical twins. In TCRdb, the 5' RACE reads were re-called with MiXCR into one record per CDR3 protein. The sample carries hundreds of thousands of distinct CDR3 sequences, less than 10% recorded once. This sample was also put to use in a study of yellow fever vaccine responses in identical twins.

The specimen sequenced was PBMCs. These receptor sequences come from a woman between 18 and 29 years old in good health.

This clonotype has a handful of counts. V is TRBV6-1 and J is TRBJ2-7, with TRBD2 matching 8 bases. Per the germline V gene, CDR1 is MNHNS and CDR2 is SASEGT. The CDR3 consists of 13 residues. Trimming removed 8 bases from V and 3 bases from J; junction bases left unmatched: 6. The CDR3 spells CASAGAGGYEQYF. Here the CDR3 DNA reads TGTGCCAGCGCCGGGGCGGGAGGCTACGAGCAGTACTTC.

This clonotype was seen more than once but under ten times. The V call is TRBV11-2, the J call TRBJ2-1; 9 nucleotides align to TRBD2. CDR1 is SGHAT and CDR2 is FQNNGV in the germline V gene. The ends lost 5 bases at V and 2 bases at J; junction bases unmatched: 16. This CDR3 is 19 amino acids long. The CDR3 DNA reads TGTGCCAGCAGCGGTGGTGCGGGAGGGCTCCGGGTTCCCTACAATGAGCAGTTCTTC. Amino acids: CASSGGAGGLRVPYNEQFF.

This clonotype was seen a few times. The chain is built from TRBV7-2 and TRBJ2-7; 8 bases are shared with TRBD2. V dropped 6 bases and J dropped 4; count of bases not matched to a gene: 11. The CDR3 spans 15 residues. Germline CDR1 and CDR2: SGHTA and FQGNSA. CDR3 region: CASRESGLAGYEQYF. DNA for the CDR3: TGTGCCAGCAGAGAATCTGGGCTAGCGGGTTACGAGCAGTACTTC.

This clonotype appeared a few times. A read error is likely, as this CDR3 ends without the conserved phenylalanine or tryptophan. Because the CDR3's place on the DNA is in doubt, the DNA is left out and the CDR3 is given as listed by TCRdb. This chain uses TRBV5-1 with TRBJ2-1; TRBD2 is the table's D call and was not checked against the DNA. The germline gives CDR1 SGHRS, CDR2 YFSETQ. The CDR3 numbers 10 amino acids, ends counted. The CDR3 loop is CASIWSGGAS.

This clonotype was seen more than once but under ten times. The rearrangement uses TRBV20-1 and TRBJ2-1, with 13 bases matching TRBD2. The CDR3 is 16 amino acids. Trimming removed 6 bases from V and 9 bases from J; junction bases left unmatched: 14. CDR1 and CDR2 (germline): DFQATT, SNEGSKA (reference sequence). CDR3 sequence: CSAMAHTSGRAVEQFF. For the CDR3, the DNA is TGCAGTGCCATGGCCCATACTAGCGGGAGGGCTGTTGAGCAGTTCTTC.

This clonotype was observed a few times. This chain uses TRBV5-1 with TRBJ2-5; TRBD1 aligns across 7 bases. The CDR3 covers 16 residues. V shed 4 bases, J shed 4 bases, and the junction held 13 bases outside the gene matches. Germline CDR1 SGHRS, CDR2 YFSETQ. Here the CDR3 DNA reads TGCGCCAGCAGCCCACTTCCGACAGGGACGGGAGAGACCCAGTACTTC. Its protein product is CASSPLPTGTGETQYF.

This clonotype has ten or more counts. The V gene is TRBV5-1, the J gene TRBJ2-7, with 8 bases lining up with TRBD1. The CDR3 has 14 residues. Trimming cost V 6 bases and J 0 bases; bases outside gene matches: 5. From germline, CDR1 is SGHRS and CDR2 YFSETQ. CDR3: CASKSGTGSYEQYF. The CDR3 nucleotides are TGCGCCAGCAAATCCGGGACAGGCTCCTACGAGCAGTACTTC.

This clonotype appeared a few times. The chain combines TRBV6-4 with TRBJ2-3; TRBD1 or TRBD2 may be the D gene (6 bases each). The CDR3 has 15 amino acids. V gave up 3 bases and J gave up 2 bases, with 12 bases separating them. Germline V gene sequence: CDR1 MRHNA, CDR2 SNTAGT. The CDR3 is CASSETRGHTDTQYF. CDR3 in DNA: TGTGCCAGCAGTGAGACTAGGGGACACACAGATACGCAGTATTTT.

J is TRBJ1-3 and V is TRBV28; a weak D match, TRBD1 (6 bases). Germline V gene sequence: CDR1 MDHEN, CDR2 SYDVKM. The CDR3 is made up of 17 amino acids. Deletions cut 1 base from V and 2 bases from J, with 15 bases between. The CDR3 protein is CASSLYVTGTAGNTIYF. The CDR3 region has the DNA TGTGCCAGCAGTTTATACGTCACAGGGACGGCTGGAAACACCATATATTTT.

The chain joins TRBV3-1 to TRBJ2-7; D is tentatively TRBD1 or TRBD2 (5 bases each). The CDR3 has 16 residues. The germline V and J ends were trimmed by 1 base and 3 bases, with 16 bases remaining between them. Germline-derived CDR1 and CDR2 are LGHDT and YNNKEL (reference sequence). DNA for the CDR3: TGTGCCAGCAGCCAAGGTTCCTATCGGGGACGCTACGAGCAGTACTTC. Translation gives CASSQGSYRGRYEQYF.

At least ten counts were recorded for this clonotype. DNA for the CDR3: TGCAGTGCTACTCGACGGGCCTCCTACGAGCAGTACTTC. Its protein product is CSATRRASYEQYF. The chain carries TRBV20-1 and TRBJ2-7, with D unresolved. This CDR3 has 13 amino acids. Between the trimmed V and J ends, which lost 4 bases and 0 bases, there was a span of 10 bases. Germline V gene data show CDR1 as DFQATT and CDR2 as SNEGSKA (reference sequence).

The chain carries TRBV5-1 and TRBJ2-7; D perhaps matches TRBD1 (6 bases). Trimming took off 4 bases at V and 3 bases at J, with 11 bases between the two ends. This CDR3 region has 13 residues. The V gene's germline CDR1 is SGHRS and CDR2 YFSETQ. CDR3 sequence: CASSTGQNYEQYF. CDR3 DNA: TGCGCCAGCAGCACCGGACAGAACTACGAGCAGTACTTC. The entire variable domain, with the rest obtained from reference TRBV5-1 and TRBJ2-7, is as follows: KAGVTQTPRYLIKTRGQQVTLSCSPISGHRSVSWYQQTPGQGLQFLFEYFSETQRNKGNFPGRFSGRQFSNSRSEMNVSTLELGDSALYLCASSTGQNYEQYFGPGTRLTVT.

The chain is built from TRBV6-1 and TRBJ1-1, with 9 bases fitting TRBD1. The CDR3 is 15 amino acids. Germline V gene sequence: CDR1 MNHNS, CDR2 SASEGT. With V trimmed by 6 bases and J by 5 bases, 10 bases remained unmatched. This CDR3 is CASSTYRGQGTEAFF. The CDR3 nucleotides read TGTGCCAGCAGCACCTACAGGGGGCAGGGGACTGAAGCTTTCTTT.

V gene TRBV2 combines with J gene TRBJ2-7; TRBD2 aligns across 7 bases. The CDR3 length is 15 residues. V shed 3 bases, J shed 0 bases, and the junction held 5 bases outside the gene matches. Per the germline V gene, CDR1 is SNHLY and CDR2 is FYNNEI. In nucleotides, the CDR3 is TGTGCCAGCAGTGATTGGCGGGGGAGCTCCTACGAGCAGTACTTC. Translating it yields CASSDWRGSSYEQYF.